Listed below are T cell receptor beta chains from one sample, sequenced in a study of beta chain features in type 1 diabetes. Profiled with immunoSEQ multiplex PCR; TCRdb holds only in-frame clones, not every one. The table shows a few hundred thousand clones, with about 20% occurring only once. Sequenced material: naive CD4+ T cells from blood. These receptors were taken from a young woman in good health. Both conserved end residues are part of each CDR3. The D gene is left open where the match is weak. Where a row states a size, it is once, few, many or the class of an expanded clone; other rows omit it.

TRBJ2-1 | - | - | TRBV7-9 | CASSIRTGGTDEQFF | TGTGCCAGCAGCATCCGGACAGGCGGGACAGATGAGCAGTTCTTC
TRBJ2-7 | - | few | TRBV11-2 | CASNQEAGSYEQYF | TGTGCCAGCAATCAAGAGGCGGGTTCCTACGAGCAGTACTTC
TRBJ1-1 | - | - | TRBV5-1 | CANWSVNTEAFF | TGCGCCAACTGGTCGGTGAACACTGAAGCTTTCTTT
TRBJ2-7 | - | - | TRBV7-9 | CASSLGSQGRSYEQYF | TGTGCCAGCAGCTTAGGCAGCCAGGGGCGCTCCTACGAGCAGTACTTC
TRBJ1-2 | - | few | TRBV5-6 | CASSALWARGYTF | TGTGCCAGCAGCGCCTTATGGGCCCGCGGCTACACCTTC
TRBJ2-5 | - | - | TRBV12-5 | CASAQFETQYF | TGTGCTAGTGCCCAGTTCGAGACCCAGTACTTC
TRBJ2-1 | TRBD2 | - | TRBV4-1 | CASRRGRGLAGGDEQFF | TGCGCCAGCAGACGAGGGCGGGGACTAGCGGGAGGCGATGAGCAGTTCTTC
TRBJ2-5 | - | - | TRBV2 | CASRRQQETQYF | TGTGCCAGCAGGCGACAGCAAGAGACCCAGTACTTC
TRBJ2-7 | TRBD2 | few | TRBV4-2 | CASSQDLGLADYEQYF | TGTGCCAGCAGCCAAGATCTCGGGCTAGCGGACTACGAGCAGTACTTC
TRBJ1-1 | TRBD1 | few | TRBV5-1 | CASSLTTGGENTEAFF | TGCGCCAGCAGCTTGACTACAGGGGGCGAGAACACTGAAGCTTTCTTT
TRBJ1-2 | - | - | TRBV30 | CAWSGGPQGYTF | TGTGCCTGGAGTGGGGGGCCCCAGGGCTACACCTTC
TRBJ1-1 | TRBD1 | - | TRBV5-1 | CASSKTGENTEAFF | TGCGCCAGCAGCAAGACAGGGGAGAACACTGAAGCTTTCTTT
TRBJ2-7 | - | once | TRBV4-1 | CASRRLLGGQDSYEQYF | TGCGCCAGCAGGCGACTACTAGGGGGACAAGACTCCTACGAGCAGTACTTC
TRBJ2-5 | TRBD1 | - | TRBV9 | CASSPLSGGGETQYF | TGTGCCAGCAGCCCCCTCTCAGGGGGCGGAGAGACCCAGTACTTC
TRBJ1-5 | - | - | TRBV4-1 | CASSQVSRPRGLDSNQPQHF | TGCGCCAGCAGCCAAGTTAGCCGCCCGAGGGGACTAGATAGCAATCAGCCCCAGCATTTT
TRBJ1-2 | - | few | TRBV30 | CAWGQLYGYTF | TGTGCCTGGGGACAGCTCTATGGCTACACCTTC
TRBJ2-7 | - | once | TRBV14 | CASSPPRAGPNSYEQYF | TGTGCCAGCAGCCCCCCCAGAGCGGGTCCCAACTCCTACGAGCAGTACTTC
TRBJ2-6 | TRBD2 | - | TRBV6-5 | CASIRGGSGANVLTF | TGTGCCAGCATCCGCGGGGGGTCTGGGGCCAACGTCCTGACTTTC
TRBJ2-1 | TRBD2 | few | TRBV18 | CASSPGLAVDEQFF | TGTGCCAGCTCACCGGGACTAGCGGTCGATGAGCAGTTCTTC
TRBJ1-2 | - | few | TRBV7-9 | CASSPARENYGYTF | TGTGCCAGCAGCCCCGCCCGGGAAAACTATGGCTACACCTTC
TRBJ1-1 | - | few | TRBV5-1 | CASSLTSGNTEAFF | TGCGCCAGCAGCTTAACTTCAGGGAACACTGAAGCTTTCTTT
TRBJ2-5 | - | few | TRBV13 | CASSLTPRDQETQYF | TGTGCCAGCAGCCTCACCCCCAGGGACCAAGAGACCCAGTACTTC
TRBJ1-2 | - | - | TRBV20-1 | CSATDSYGYTF | TGCAGTGCTACCGATAGCTATGGCTACACCTTC
TRBJ1-1 | TRBD1 | - | TRBV6-5 | CASSYARGVLDTEAFF | TGTGCCAGCAGTTACGCCAGGGGGGTGCTGGACACTGAAGCTTTCTTT
TRBJ1-1 | TRBD1 | few | TRBV5-4 | CASSLVGTGVGGAFF | TGTGCCAGCAGCTTGGTCGGGACAGGGGTCGGGGGAGCTTTCTTT
TRBJ2-1 | - | few | TRBV13 | CASSLLGGRPFF | TGTGCCAGCAGCTTACTAGGAGGTCGGCCGTTCTTC
TRBJ2-2 | - | - | TRBV5-1 | CASSFRTVNTGELFF | TGCGCCAGCAGCTTTCGGACAGTCAACACCGGGGAGCTGTTTTTT
TRBJ2-3 | TRBD1 | few | TRBV7-2 | CASSPGTESDTQYF | TGTGCCAGCAGCCCTGGGACAGAGTCAGATACGCAGTATTTT
TRBJ1-1 | - | - | TRBV5-1 | CASSLGPGGNTEAFF | TGCGCCAGCAGCTTGGGCCCGGGAGGGAACACTGAAGCTTTCTTT
TRBJ1-1 | - | - | TRBV30 | CAWSGTLNTEAFF | TGTGCCTGGTCCGGGACATTGAACACTGAAGCTTTCTTT
TRBJ1-1 | TRBD1 | - | TRBV30 | CAWSANRGTEAFF | TGTGCCTGGAGTGCGAACAGGGGGACTGAAGCTTTCTTT
TRBJ2-1 | TRBD2 | few | TRBV4-3 | CASSQASGGGREQFF | TGCGCCAGCAGCCAAGCCAGCGGGGGGGGCCGGGAGCAGTTCTTC
TRBJ2-5 | TRBD1 | - | TRBV25-1 | CASSAPGTAQETQYF | TGTGCCAGCAGTGCGCCAGGGACAGCCCAAGAGACCCAGTACTTC
TRBJ1-2 | TRBD1 | - | TRBV5-1 | CASSFGTGQAHYGYTF | TGCGCCAGCAGCTTCGGGACAGGGCAAGCTCACTATGGCTACACCTTC
TRBJ2-3 | TRBD2 | - | TRBV5-1 | CASSFVSGRADTQYF | TGCGCCAGCAGCTTTGTTAGCGGGAGAGCAGATACGCAGTATTTT
TRBJ1-2 | TRBD1 | - | TRBV5-4 | CASSFTGQGPGYTF | TGTGCCAGCAGCTTTACGGGACAGGGACCTGGCTACACCTTC
TRBJ2-3 | TRBD1 | few | TRBV27 | CASTRQGLHTDTQYF | TGTGCCAGCACTCGACAGGGTCTGCACACAGATACGCAGTATTTT
TRBJ2-1 | TRBD2 | - | TRBV13 | CASTGTSGDDEQFF | TGTGCCAGCACGGGGACTAGCGGGGACGATGAGCAGTTCTTC
TRBJ2-7 | TRBD2 | once | TRBV11-2 | CASSLDGLVAAEQYF | TGTGCCAGCAGCTTAGATGGACTAGTCGCTGCCGAGCAGTACTTC
TRBJ2-1 | - | - | TRBV21-1 | CASSSRTSGRTSQTYNEQFF | TGTGCCAGCAGCAGCCGGACTAGCGGGAGGACCTCCCAAACCTACAATGAGCAGTTCTTC